This T cell receptor (beta chain) was identified during a study of T cells in Graves' hyperthyroidism and ophthalmopathy. This clonotype occurred once. RNA transcripts were the template for amplifying TCR beta CDR3 regions. During a first-round RT-PCR of the TCR CDR3, the HTBI primer set was used. TCRdb passed the multiplex PCR reads through MiXCR, listing each CDR3 protein once. The sample has a few hundred thousand distinct CDR3 sequences; approximately 17% are singletons. Lactation, pregnancy, other autoimmune disease or uncontrolled infection excluded patients. This CDR3 region has 19 residues. Germline V CDR1 and CDR2: SGHAT, FQNNGV. Unmatched junction bases numbered 6, after V lost 0 bases and J lost 3 bases.

What was sequenced was blood. The V call is TRBV11-2, the J call TRBJ2-2; 14 nucleotides line up with TRBD2. The TCR was taken from a woman under 30 with Graves' ophthalmopathy. The CDR3 nucleotides are TGTGCCAGCAGCTTAGAGACTAGCGGGGGGGGGACCTACACCGGGGAGCTGTTTTTT. This encodes CASSLETSGGGTYTGELFF.